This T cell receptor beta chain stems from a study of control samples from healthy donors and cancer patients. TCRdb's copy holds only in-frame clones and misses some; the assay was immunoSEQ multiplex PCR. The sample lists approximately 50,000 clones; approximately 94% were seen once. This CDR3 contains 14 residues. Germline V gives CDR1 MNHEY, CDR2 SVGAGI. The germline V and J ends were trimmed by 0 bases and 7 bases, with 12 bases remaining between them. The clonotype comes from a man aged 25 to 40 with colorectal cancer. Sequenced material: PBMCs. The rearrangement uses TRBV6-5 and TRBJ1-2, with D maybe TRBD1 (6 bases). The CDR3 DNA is TGTGCCAGCAGTTACTCAGGGGGGGCTCGTGGCTACACCTTC. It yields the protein CASSYSGGARGYTF.